Sequencing of this T cell receptor beta chain was carried out in a study of patients and donors after allogeneic stem cell transplantation. TCRdb fed the RT-PCR reads into MiXCR, producing one record per CDR3 protein. The sample includes about 960,000 distinct CDR3 sequences, about a sixth of them seen just once. There are 15 residues in the CDR3. The V and J ends lost 0 bases and 1 base respectively, with 8 bases between them. Germline lookup yields CDR1 SGHKS and CDR2 YYEKEE (reference sequence). Sequencing was performed on blood, either unsorted or a sorted T cell fraction (not recorded which). The origin of this receptor is a human donor who was either an allogeneic HSCT recipient or a stem cell or donor lymphocyte infusion donor (not recorded which). It is not recorded whose cells these are; they may come from a transplant donor. The J gene is TRBJ1-3, the V gene TRBV5-5; D unclear. The CDR3 region is CASSLGGRSGNTIYF. The CDR3 bases are TGTGCCAGCAGCTTGGGAGGACGGTCTGGAAACACCATATATTTT.